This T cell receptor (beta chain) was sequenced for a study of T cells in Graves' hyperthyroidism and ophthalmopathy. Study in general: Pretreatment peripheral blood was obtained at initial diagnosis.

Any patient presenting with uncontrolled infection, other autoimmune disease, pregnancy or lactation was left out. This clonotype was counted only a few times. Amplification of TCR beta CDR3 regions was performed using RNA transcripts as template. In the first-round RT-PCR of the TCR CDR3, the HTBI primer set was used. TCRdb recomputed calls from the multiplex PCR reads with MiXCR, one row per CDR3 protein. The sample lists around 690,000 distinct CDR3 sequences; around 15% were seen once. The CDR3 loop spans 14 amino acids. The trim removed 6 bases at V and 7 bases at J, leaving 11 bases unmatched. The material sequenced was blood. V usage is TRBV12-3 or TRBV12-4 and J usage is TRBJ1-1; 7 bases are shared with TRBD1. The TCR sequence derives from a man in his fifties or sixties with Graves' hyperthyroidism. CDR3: CASSEIDREGEAFF. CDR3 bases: TGTGCCAGCAGCGAAATCGACAGGGAGGGTGAAGCTTTCTTT.